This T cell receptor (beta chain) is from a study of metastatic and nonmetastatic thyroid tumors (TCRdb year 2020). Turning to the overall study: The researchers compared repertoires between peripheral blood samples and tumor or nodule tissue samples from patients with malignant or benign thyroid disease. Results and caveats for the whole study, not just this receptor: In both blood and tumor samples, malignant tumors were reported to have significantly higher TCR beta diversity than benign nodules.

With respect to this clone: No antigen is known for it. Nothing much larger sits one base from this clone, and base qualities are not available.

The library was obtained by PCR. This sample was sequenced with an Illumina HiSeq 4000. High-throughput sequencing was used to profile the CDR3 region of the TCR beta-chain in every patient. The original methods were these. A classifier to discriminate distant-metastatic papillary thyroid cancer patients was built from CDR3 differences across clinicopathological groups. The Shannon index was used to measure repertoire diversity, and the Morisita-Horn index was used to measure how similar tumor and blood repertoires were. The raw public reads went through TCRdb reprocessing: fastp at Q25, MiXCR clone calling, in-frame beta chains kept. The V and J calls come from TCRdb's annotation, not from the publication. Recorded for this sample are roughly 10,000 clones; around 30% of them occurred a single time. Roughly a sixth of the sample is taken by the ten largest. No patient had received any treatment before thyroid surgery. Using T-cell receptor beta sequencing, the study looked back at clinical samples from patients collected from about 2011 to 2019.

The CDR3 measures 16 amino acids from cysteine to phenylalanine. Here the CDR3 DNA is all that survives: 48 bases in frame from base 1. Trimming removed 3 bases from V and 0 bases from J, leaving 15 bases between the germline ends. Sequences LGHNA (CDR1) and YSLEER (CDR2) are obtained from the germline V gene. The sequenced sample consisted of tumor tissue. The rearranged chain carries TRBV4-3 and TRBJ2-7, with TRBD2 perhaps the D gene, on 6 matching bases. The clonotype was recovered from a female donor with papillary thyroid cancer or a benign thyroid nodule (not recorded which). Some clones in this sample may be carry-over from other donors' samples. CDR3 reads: CASSQGLVESSYEQYF. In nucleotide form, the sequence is TGCGCCAGCAGCCAGGGACTGGTCGAAAGCTCCTACGAGCAGTACTTC.